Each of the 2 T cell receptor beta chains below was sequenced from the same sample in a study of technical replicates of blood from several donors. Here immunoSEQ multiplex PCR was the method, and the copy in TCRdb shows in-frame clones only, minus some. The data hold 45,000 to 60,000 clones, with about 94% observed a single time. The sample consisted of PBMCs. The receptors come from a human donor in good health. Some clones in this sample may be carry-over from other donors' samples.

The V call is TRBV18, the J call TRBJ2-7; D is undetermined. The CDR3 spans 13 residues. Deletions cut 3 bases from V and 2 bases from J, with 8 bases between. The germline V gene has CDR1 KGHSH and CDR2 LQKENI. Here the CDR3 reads CASSPYSTYEQYF. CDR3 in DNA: TGTGCCAGCTCACCCTACTCGACCTACGAGCAGTACTTC.

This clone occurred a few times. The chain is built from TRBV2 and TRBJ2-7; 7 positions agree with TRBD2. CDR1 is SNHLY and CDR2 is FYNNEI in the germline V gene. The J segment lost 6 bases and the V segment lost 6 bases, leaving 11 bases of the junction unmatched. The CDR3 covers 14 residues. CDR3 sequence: CASRTPTLAFEQYF. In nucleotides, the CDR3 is TGTGCCAGCAGAACCCCCACACTAGCGTTCGAGCAGTACTTC.